These T cell receptor beta chains were read from a single sample in a study of Graves' ophthalmopathy and Graves' hyperthyroidism. TCRdb reprocessed the multiplex PCR reads via MiXCR and lists one record per CDR3 protein. This sample carries about 420,000 distinct CDR3 sequences, around 21% of them seen once, and the ten largest clones take 2.5% to 3.5%. Sequenced sample: peripheral blood. The receptors originated from a woman between 18 and 30 years old with stable Graves' hyperthyroidism. Both conserved end residues are part of each CDR3. The order of the fields is CDR3 protein, CDR3 DNA, D gene, CDR3 length, V gene, clone size, J gene. D genes are given only for firm matches. The size entry is marked missing in some rows and otherwise reads once, few, many or a size class.

CDR3: CASSSGSVNWGTEAFF
DNA: TGCGCCAGCAGCTCAGGGTCTGTAAACTGGGGCACTGAAGCTTTCTTT
D: NA
length: 16
V: TRBV5-1
size: many
J: TRBJ1-1

CDR3: CASSFDVEETQYF
DNA: TGCGCCAGCAGCTTTGATGTTGAAGAGACCCAGTACTTC
D: NA
length: 13
V: TRBV5-1
size: many
J: TRBJ2-5

CDR3: CASSEFLQPTYGYTF
DNA: TGTGCCAGCAGTGAATTTCTACAGCCGACCTATGGCTACACCTTC
D: NA
length: 15
V: TRBV2
size: few
J: TRBJ1-2

CDR3: CASSSTGLAGFQETQYF
DNA: TGTGCCAGCAGCTCGACCGGACTAGCGGGCTTCCAAGAGACCCAGTACTTC
D: TRBD2
length: 17
V: TRBV11-1
size: few
J: TRBJ2-5

CDR3: CASSPGTGALENIQYF
DNA: TGTGCCAGCAGCCCCGGGACAGGGGCCCTCGAAAACATTCAGTACTTC
D: TRBD1
length: 16
V: TRBV5-6
size: few
J: TRBJ2-4

CDR3: CASSTGGTFNYGYTF
DNA: TGTGCCAGCAGCACTGGAGGGACATTTAACTATGGCTACACCTTC
D: NA
length: 15
V: TRBV7-2
size: many
J: TRBJ1-2

CDR3: CASSYSTAGPYEQYF
DNA: TGTGCCAGCAGTTACTCGACCGCAGGTCCCTACGAGCAGTACTTC
D: NA
length: 15
V: TRBV6-5
size: many
J: TRBJ2-7

CDR3: CASSLAGAAGEQYF
DNA: TGTGCCAGCAGCTTAGCGGGAGCGGCGGGGGAGCAGTACTTC
D: NA
length: 14
V: TRBV13
size: many
J: TRBJ2-7

CDR3: CASSYSSVLAGEQYF
DNA: TGTGCCAGCAGTTACTCGAGTGTCCTCGCGGGCGAGCAGTACTTC
D: NA
length: 15
V: TRBV6-5
size: few
J: TRBJ2-7

CDR3: CASRRGLAGVNTGELFF
DNA: TGTGCCAGCAGACGGGGACTAGCGGGAGTAAATACCGGGGAGCTGTTTTTT
D: TRBD2
length: 17
V: TRBV11-1
size: NA
J: TRBJ2-2

CDR3: CASSQASAGAPPKQYF
DNA: TGCGCCAGCAGCCAAGCCTCAGCGGGAGCCCCTCCTAAGCAGTACTTC
D: TRBD2
length: 16
V: TRBV4-1
size: many
J: TRBJ2-7

CDR3: CASSLGVGEGQPQHF
DNA: TGCGCCAGCAGCTTGGGCGTCGGGGAGGGTCAGCCCCAGCATTTT
D: NA
length: 15
V: TRBV5-1
size: few
J: TRBJ1-5

CDR3: CASRPSGSTYEQYF
DNA: TGTGCCAGCAGACCAAGCGGGAGTACCTACGAGCAGTACTTC
D: TRBD2
length: 14
V: TRBV6-2/TRBV6-3
size: many
J: TRBJ2-7

CDR3: CASSTGRAYEQYF
DNA: TGTGCCAGCAGTACCGGTCGCGCCTACGAGCAGTACTTC
D: NA
length: 13
V: TRBV28
size: many
J: TRBJ2-7

CDR3: CASSTVPTGELFF
DNA: TGTGCCAGCAGCACTGTACCCACCGGGGAGCTGTTTTTT
D: NA
length: 13
V: TRBV6-5
size: many
J: TRBJ2-2

CDR3: CASRDHKDSQETQYF
DNA: TGTGCCAGCAGGGACCACAAAGACAGCCAAGAGACCCAGTACTTC
D: NA
length: 15
V: TRBV12-3/TRBV12-4
size: many
J: TRBJ2-5

CDR3: CSVRQGGETQYF
DNA: TGCAGCGTCCGACAGGGAGGAGAGACCCAGTACTTC
D: NA
length: 12
V: TRBV29-1
size: many
J: TRBJ2-5

CDR3: CASSLGQGQPSYEQYF
DNA: TGTGCCAGCAGCCTGGGACAGGGTCAACCTTCCTACGAGCAGTACTTC
D: TRBD1
length: 16
V: TRBV28
size: once
J: TRBJ2-7

CDR3: CASSGDRVGAFF
DNA: TGTGCCAGCAGCGGGGACAGGGTTGGAGCTTTCTTT
D: TRBD1
length: 12
V: TRBV5-6
size: many
J: TRBJ1-1

CDR3: CASSHREGYEQYF
DNA: TGTGCCAGCAGTCACAGGGAGGGCTACGAGCAGTACTTC
D: NA
length: 13
V: TRBV6-5
size: NA
J: TRBJ2-7

CDR3: CSAHRLAGAPGTQCF
DNA: TGCAGTGCTCATAGACTAGCGGGAGCCCCGGGGACCCAGTGCTTC
D: TRBD2
length: 15
V: TRBV20-1
size: few
J: TRBJ2-5

CDR3: CASSPAGMVYEQYF
DNA: TGTGCCAGCAGTCCCGCCGGGATGGTGTACGAGCAGTACTTC
D: NA
length: 14
V: TRBV28
size: many
J: TRBJ2-7

CDR3: CASSLAAGGLDEQYF
DNA: TGTGCCAGCAGTTTGGCAGCGGGGGGGTTGGACGAGCAGTACTTC
D: TRBD2
length: 15
V: TRBV12-3/TRBV12-4
size: NA
J: TRBJ2-7

CDR3: CASSLGPGAGNSPLHF
DNA: TGTGCCAGCAGCTTGGGGCCAGGAGCAGGGAATTCACCCCTCCACTTT
D: NA
length: 16
V: TRBV7-3
size: NA
J: TRBJ1-6

CDR3: CASSGRTVKNYGYTF
DNA: TGTGCCAGCAGCGGACGGACAGTAAAGAACTATGGCTACACCTTC
D: NA
length: 15
V: TRBV5-7
size: NA
J: TRBJ1-2

CDR3: CASSSGTGAVQPQHF
DNA: TGCGCCAGCAGCTCCGGGACAGGGGCTGTTCAGCCCCAGCATTTT
D: TRBD1
length: 15
V: TRBV4-1
size: NA
J: TRBJ1-5

CDR3: CASSLALTGGSYEQYF
DNA: TGTGCCAGCAGCTTAGCGCTGACAGGGGGCTCCTACGAGCAGTACTTC
D: TRBD1
length: 16
V: TRBV11-1
size: many
J: TRBJ2-7

CDR3: CASSFRTGVNYEQYF
DNA: TGTGCCAGCAGTTTCCGGACAGGGGTCAACTACGAGCAGTACTTC
D: TRBD1
length: 15
V: TRBV6-2/TRBV6-3
size: NA
J: TRBJ2-7

CDR3: CSVGTDYNSPLHF
DNA: TGCAGCGTGGGGACAGACTATAATTCACCCCTCCACTTT
D: TRBD1
length: 13
V: TRBV29-1
size: many
J: TRBJ1-6

CDR3: CASSQDFLAGGKQYF
DNA: TGTGCCAGCAGCCAAGACTTTCTAGCGGGAGGAAAGCAGTACTTC
D: TRBD2
length: 15
V: TRBV3-1
size: few
J: TRBJ2-7

CDR3: CATSDPLEGNTGELFF
DNA: TGTGCCACCAGTGATCCCTTGGAGGGAAACACCGGGGAGCTGTTTTTT
D: NA
length: 16
V: TRBV24-1
size: many
J: TRBJ2-2

CDR3: CASSYLRLARQNRGRYGEQYF
DNA: TGTGCCAGCAGCTACCTTAGGCTCGCGAGACAAAATAGGGGCCGGTATGGGGAGCAGTACTTC
D: NA
length: 21
V: TRBV5-8
size: NA
J: TRBJ2-7

CDR3: CASLNDRSTDTQYF
DNA: TGCGCCAGCCTTAATGACAGGAGCACAGATACGCAGTATTTT
D: NA
length: 14
V: TRBV5-1
size: few
J: TRBJ2-3

CDR3: CASSLGGPTSRTEAFF
DNA: TGTGCCAGCAGCTTAGGGGGGCCCACTTCCCGCACTGAAGCTTTCTTT
D: NA
length: 16
V: TRBV11-1
size: many
J: TRBJ1-1

CDR3: CASSETSGGVFSQYF
DNA: TGTGCCAGCAGTGAGACTAGCGGGGGGGTCTTCTCCCAGTACTTC
D: TRBD2
length: 15
V: TRBV12-3/TRBV12-4
size: many
J: TRBJ2-5

CDR3: CASSYPEAGSTEAFF
DNA: TGTGCCAGCAGTTACCCCGAAGCGGGGAGCACTGAAGCTTTCTTT
D: NA
length: 15
V: TRBV6-2/TRBV6-3
size: many
J: TRBJ1-1

CDR3: CATSRDLGRAEAFF
DNA: TGTGCCACCAGCAGAGATCTGGGGCGCGCTGAAGCTTTCTTT
D: NA
length: 14
V: TRBV15
size: many
J: TRBJ1-1

CDR3: CTSSYSIFGGLRTGELFF
DNA: TGTACCAGCAGTTACTCAATTTTCGGGGGTTTACGGACCGGGGAGCTGTTTTTT
D: NA
length: 18
V: TRBV6-2/TRBV6-3
size: NA
J: TRBJ2-2

CDR3: CASSSRQTATNIQYF
DNA: TGTGCCAGCAGTTCCAGACAGACTGCCACAAACATTCAGTACTTC
D: NA
length: 15
V: TRBV28
size: many
J: TRBJ2-4

CDR3: CASNYLTNTEAFF
DNA: TGTGCCAGCAACTACCTTACGAACACTGAAGCTTTCTTT
D: NA
length: 13
V: TRBV2
size: many
J: TRBJ1-1

CDR3: CSVAGASTISEQYF
DNA: TGCAGCGTTGCGGGAGCTAGTACCATAAGCGAGCAGTACTTC
D: NA
length: 14
V: TRBV29-1
size: many
J: TRBJ2-7

CDR3: CASSFGTSAGELFF
DNA: TGTGCCAGCAGTTTTGGGACTAGCGCCGGGGAGCTGTTTTTT
D: TRBD2
length: 14
V: TRBV12-3/TRBV12-4
size: many
J: TRBJ2-2

CDR3: CASRMGQSYNSPLHF
DNA: TGTGCCAGCAGGATGGGACAGAGTTATAATTCACCCCTCCACTTT
D: TRBD1
length: 15
V: TRBV6-1
size: NA
J: TRBJ1-6

CDR3: CASSLGAQGGHEQYF
DNA: TGTGCCAGCAGTTTAGGGGCTCAGGGGGGCCACGAGCAGTACTTC
D: NA
length: 15
V: TRBV12-3/TRBV12-4
size: many
J: TRBJ2-7

CDR3: CSARKDSFNQPQHF
DNA: TGCAGTGCTAGGAAGGACAGTTTCAATCAGCCCCAGCATTTT
D: NA
length: 14
V: TRBV20-1
size: many
J: TRBJ1-5

CDR3: CASSLQGQGDFSYEQYF
DNA: TGTGCCAGCAGTTTGCAGGGGCAGGGCGATTTCTCCTACGAGCAGTACTTC
D: NA
length: 17
V: TRBV28
size: once
J: TRBJ2-7

CDR3: CASSWNQETQYF
DNA: TGCGCCAGCAGCTGGAACCAAGAGACCCAGTACTTC
D: NA
length: 12
V: TRBV5-1
size: few
J: TRBJ2-5

CDR3: CASSPLSGRNEAFF
DNA: TGTGCCAGCTCACCTCTCTCCGGTAGGAACGAAGCTTTCTTT
D: NA
length: 14
V: TRBV18
size: many
J: TRBJ1-1

CDR3: CATSMDEQYF
DNA: TGTGCCACCAGCATGGACGAGCAGTACTTC
D: NA
length: 10
V: TRBV11-3
size: many
J: TRBJ2-7

CDR3: CSASMRGRSYEQYF
DNA: TGCAGTGCTAGTATGCGAGGACGGAGCTACGAGCAGTACTTC
D: NA
length: 14
V: TRBV20-1
size: NA
J: TRBJ2-7

CDR3: CASSYAPLAGRTGELFF
DNA: TGTGCCAGCAGTTACGCCCCCCTAGCGGGACGAACCGGGGAGCTGTTTTTT
D: TRBD2
length: 17
V: TRBV6-5
size: many
J: TRBJ2-2

CDR3: CASSLGYPSYGYTF
DNA: TGTGCCAGCAGCTTAGGATATCCAAGCTATGGCTACACCTTC
D: NA
length: 14
V: TRBV11-2
size: many
J: TRBJ1-2

CDR3: CSVAQGANYGYTF
DNA: TGCAGCGTCGCACAGGGGGCAAACTATGGCTACACCTTC
D: TRBD1
length: 13
V: TRBV29-1
size: many
J: TRBJ1-2

CDR3: CASGPDRGKGTGELFF
DNA: TGTGCTAGTGGTCCGGACAGGGGAAAGGGCACCGGGGAGCTGTTTTTT
D: TRBD1
length: 16
V: TRBV12-5
size: many
J: TRBJ2-2

CDR3: CASSDGQGYQETQYF
DNA: TGTGCCAGCAGTGATGGACAGGGGTACCAAGAGACCCAGTACTTC
D: TRBD1
length: 15
V: TRBV2
size: NA
J: TRBJ2-5